Presented here are 14 T cell receptor beta chains from one specimen sequenced in a study of T cell responses to AZD1222 COVID-19 vaccine. Measured with immunoSEQ multiplex PCR; TCRdb has only the in-frame clones, and not every one. The table has 200,000 or so clones, approximately 92% seen once; the top ten hold more than 9%. Specimen: peripheral blood, collected on day 0 of AZD1222 vaccination. All receptors derive from an adult in good health.

J is TRBJ1-1 and V is TRBV14; D gene uncertain. The CDR3 length is 13 residues. With 4 bases removed from V and 5 bases from J, the gap between germline ends came to 11 bases. Germline CDR1 reads SGHDN; CDR2 reads FVKESK. The CDR3 here is CASSPFPGTEAFF. CDR3 bases: TGTGCCAGCAGCCCCTTTCCGGGAACTGAAGCTTTCTTT.

The rearrangement uses TRBV7-9 and TRBJ1-2; D gene uncertain. The CDR3 contains 13 residues. V gave up 3 bases and J gave up 3 bases, with 8 bases separating them. From germline, CDR1 is SEHNR and CDR2 FQNEAQ (reference sequence). The DNA for the CDR3 is TGTGCCAGCAGCTTGGCAGCTGACTATGGCTACACCTTC. As protein: CASSLAADYGYTF.

The chain has TRBV21-1 and TRBJ2-6; the D call of TRBD1 is as the table states it, not checked on the DNA. TRBV21-1 is a listed pseudogene. This CDR3 is 19 amino acids long. The CDR3 region has the DNA TGTGCCAGCTCTTCTGGGGTCCAGACACAGGGGTCTGGGGCCAACGTCCTGACTTTC. The encoded protein is CASSSGVQTQGSGANVLTF.

The chain carries TRBV30 and TRBJ1-6, with 7 bases that match TRBD1. CDR1 and CDR2 from the germline V gene are GTSNPN and SVGIG (reference sequence). CDR3 length: 12 amino acids. V was pared by 5 bases and J by 8 bases, with 3 bases of the junction left unmatched. CDR3: CAWGGTDSPLHF. The CDR3 nucleotides read TGTGCCTGGGGAGGGACAGATTCACCCCTCCACTTT.

This chain joins TRBV7-6 and TRBJ2-7; no definite D call. Between the trimmed V and J ends, which lost 4 bases and 1 base, there was a span of 8 bases. Looked up from germline, CDR1 is SGHVS and CDR2 is FNYEAQ. The CDR3 covers 13 residues. The CDR3 nucleotides are TGTGCCAGCAGCTATGGGGTGTCCTACGAGCAGTACGTC. This translates into CASSYGVSYEQYV.

The rearrangement links TRBV15 to TRBJ1-5; a weak D match, TRBD1 (6 bases). Germline V gene sequence: CDR1 LNHNV, CDR2 YYDKDF (reference sequence). V lost 0 bases, J lost 7 bases, and 13 bases lay in between. There are 15 residues in the CDR3. The CDR3 here is CATSREFGGRQPQHF. The CDR3 bases are TGTGCCACCAGCAGAGAATTTGGGGGGCGACAGCCCCAGCATTTT. The entire variable domain, with the rest obtained from reference TRBV15 and TRBJ1-5, is as follows: DAMVIQNPRYQVTQFGKPVTLSCSQTLNHNVMYWYQQKSSQAPKLLFHYYDKDFNNEADTPDNFQSRRPNTSFCFLDIRSPGLGDTAMYLCATSREFGGRQPQHFGDGTRLSIL.

The chain recombines TRBV29-1 with TRBJ1-2; TRBD1 matches 7 bases. CDR3 size: 10 residues. Per the germline V gene, CDR1 is SQVTM and CDR2 is ANQGSEA. After removal of 4 bases from V and 10 bases from J, the junction contained 3 bases not matched to a gene. Here the CDR3 reads CSVARGDYTF. CDR3 DNA: TGCAGCGTTGCCAGGGGGGACTACACCTTC.

V and J are TRBV12-3 or TRBV12-4 and TRBJ1-2; a weak D match, TRBD1 (6 bases). V was trimmed by 3 bases and J by 5 bases, leaving 10 bases between them. This CDR3 region has 13 residues. The CDR3 DNA reads as TGTGCCAGCAGTTTTCCGGACAGATATGGCTACACCTTC. Translation: CASSFPDRYGYTF.

J is TRBJ2-1 and V is TRBV27; the D gene is possibly TRBD2 (6 bases). The CDR3 covers 15 residues. V was cut by 3 bases and J by 8 bases, with 17 bases left in between. Germline V CDR1 and CDR2: MNHEY, SMNVEV (reference sequence). For the CDR3, the DNA is TGTGCCAGCAGTTTTGACGCCGGCGGGAACTATGAGCAGTTCTTC. Translation: CASSFDAGGNYEQFF.

The chain joins TRBV18 to TRBJ2-1, with D maybe TRBD1 (6 bases). V shed 1 base and J shed 5 bases, with 15 bases lying between them. Germline loops: CDR1 KGHSH, CDR2 LQKENI. This CDR3 is 16 amino acids long. The CDR3 is CASSPRPDRINNEQFF. DNA of the CDR3: TGTGCCAGCTCACCACGACCGGACAGAATTAACAATGAGCAGTTCTTC.

This chain connects TRBV6-5 to TRBJ1-1, with 10 positions matching TRBD1. Trimming at V came to 3 bases and at J to 7 bases, leaving 8 bases not matched to a gene. The germline gives CDR1 MNHEY, CDR2 SVGAGI. There are 15 residues in the CDR3. CDR3 nucleotide sequence: TGTGCCAGCAGTTATCGGGACAGGGGTAGTTTTGAAGCTTTCTTT. It specifies CASSYRDRGSFEAFF.

The genes are TRBV11-2 and TRBJ1-1, with unresolved D. Germline assignment: CDR1 SGHAT and CDR2 FQNNGV. The V gene lost 5 bases and the J gene lost 8 bases, with 9 bases spanning the gap. The CDR3 loop spans 11 amino acids. The CDR3 here is CASSLGQEAFF. The CDR3 DNA is TGTGCCAGCAGCCTGGGCCAGGAAGCTTTCTTT.

The V call is TRBV4-2, the J call TRBJ1-5, with 8 bases matching TRBD1. CDR1 and CDR2 (germline): LGHNA, YNFKEQ. J gave up 7 bases and V 0 bases, and 8 bases lay outside the gene matches. The CDR3 totals 16 residues. Here the CDR3 reads CASSQEQGASEQPQHF. The CDR3 bases are TGTGCCAGCAGCCAAGAGCAGGGGGCGTCGGAACAGCCCCAGCATTTT.

The V call is TRBV19, the J call TRBJ2-1; 12 nucleotides agree with TRBD2. This CDR3 spans 15 amino acids. The germline V gene has CDR1 LNHDA and CDR2 SQIVND (reference sequence). The V gene end was trimmed by 5 bases and the J gene end by 7 bases; junction bases not matched to a gene: 6. CDR3 sequence reads: CASSLSSGRGNEQFF. The CDR3 DNA reads TGTGCCAGTAGTTTATCTAGCGGGAGGGGGAATGAGCAGTTCTTC.